This T cell receptor beta chain originates from a study of cytomegalovirus exposure and HLA in healthy donors. The PCR was carried out with 60 Vbeta primers and 13 Jbeta primers. Some clones are missing from TCRdb's copy, which holds only in-frame ones; the method was immunoSEQ multiplex PCR. The data hold over 100,000 clones, with about 70% observed a single time. Sequencing was done on a sample of PBMCs. This clonotype originated in a young man in good health and CMV-seropositive.

Written as DNA, the CDR3 is TGCGCCAGCAGCCAAGCGGGGGAGTGGTACGAGCAGTACTTC. Translating gives CASSQAGEWYEQYF. The J gene is TRBJ2-7, the V gene TRBV4-1; D possibly corresponds to TRBD2 (6 bases). The ends were cut back, 1 base at V and 4 bases at J, with 11 bases in the middle. CDR1 is MGHRA, CDR2 YSYEKL, per germline. The CDR3 extends over 14 amino acids.